A selection of T cell receptor beta chains follows, all from one sample in a study of CD4 T cells in relation to SARS-CoV-2 and coronaviruses. The repertoire was sequenced with immunoSEQ multiplex PCR; TCRdb's copy has only in-frame clones and lacks some. The table includes tens of thousands of clones, 88% detected once. Sequencing was done on a sample of memory CD4+ T cells from PBMCs. Every receptor here comes from an adult with COVID-19. Each CDR3 is given with its conserved first and last residue. The order of the fields is clone size, J gene, D gene, V gene, CDR3 DNA, CDR3 protein. D genes are given only for firm matches. Where a row states a size, it is once, few, many or the class of an expanded clone; other rows omit it.

once,TRBJ1-4,NA,TRBV11-2,TGTGCCAGCAGCCCCGCCCCCCGAGGAGTTAGGGATGAAAAACTGTTTTTT,CASSPAPRGVRDEKLFF
NA,TRBJ1-6,NA,TRBV2,TGTGCCAGCACCGGGGCCCCAAATTCACCCCTCCACTTT,CASTGAPNSPLHF
NA,TRBJ2-1,TRBD1,TRBV2,TGTGCCAGAGGGGGCAGGGGATCCTACAATGAGCAGTTCTTC,CARGGRGSYNEQFF
NA,TRBJ2-3,TRBD2,TRBV5-1,TGCGCCAGCAGCTATAGCGGGGGGGATCGGGATACGCAGTATTTT,CASSYSGGDRDTQYF
NA,TRBJ1-2,NA,TRBV28,TGTGCCAGCAGTTCATGGGCGGGGAACTATGGCTACACCTTC,CASSSWAGNYGYTF
NA,TRBJ1-1,TRBD1,TRBV7-2,TGTGCCAGCGAGCCAGGGGGATGGACTGAAGCTTTCTTT,CASEPGGWTEAFF
few,TRBJ2-6,NA,TRBV7-7,TGTGCTAGCAGCTTGGGAACCTCTGGGGCCAACGTCCTGACTTTC,CASSLGTSGANVLTF
NA,TRBJ1-5,NA,TRBV7-2,TGTGCCAGCAGCCACACAGATAGCAATCAGCCCCAGCATTTT,CASSHTDSNQPQHF
NA,TRBJ2-5,TRBD1,TRBV5-1,TGCGCCAGCAGCGGGGGACAGAACCAAGAGACCCAGTACTTC,CASSGGQNQETQYF
NA,TRBJ1-5,NA,TRBV5-1,TGCGCCAGCAGCTTGGAACCGGGGGCAGGGCAGCCCCAGCATTTT,CASSLEPGAGQPQHF
once,TRBJ1-6,NA,TRBV5-1,TGCGCCAGCAGCTTGGTTACCCCACAGGGAATGGGATATAATTCACCCCTCCACTTT,CASSLVTPQGMGYNSPLHF
NA,TRBJ1-5,NA,TRBV18,TGTGCCAGCTCACTTTCCACGCGGGGGGTCGGCAATCAGCCCCAGCATTTT,CASSLSTRGVGNQPQHF
NA,TRBJ2-1,TRBD1,TRBV28,TGTGCCAGCAGTCGGACAGGGGGGCAAGTATGGCAGTTCTTC,CASSRTGGQVWQFF